This T cell receptor (beta chain) emerged from a study of technical replicates of blood from several donors. Generated by immunoSEQ multiplex PCR, the TCRdb table keeps only in-frame clones and is missing some. Among tens of thousands of clones listed, approximately 87% were seen once. CDR3 length: 14 residues. Looked up from germline, CDR1 is MNHNS and CDR2 is SASEGT. V dropped 5 bases and J dropped 4; count of bases not matched to a gene: 7. This sequence joins TRBV6-1 and TRBJ2-5, with 7 bases fitting TRBD1. The sample taken for sequencing was PBMCs. This sequence was found in a human donor in good health. Some clones in this sample may be carry-over from other donors' samples. The CDR3: CASSTQRGLETQYF. For the CDR3, the DNA is TGTGCCAGCAGTACACAAAGGGGGCTAGAGACCCAGTACTTC.